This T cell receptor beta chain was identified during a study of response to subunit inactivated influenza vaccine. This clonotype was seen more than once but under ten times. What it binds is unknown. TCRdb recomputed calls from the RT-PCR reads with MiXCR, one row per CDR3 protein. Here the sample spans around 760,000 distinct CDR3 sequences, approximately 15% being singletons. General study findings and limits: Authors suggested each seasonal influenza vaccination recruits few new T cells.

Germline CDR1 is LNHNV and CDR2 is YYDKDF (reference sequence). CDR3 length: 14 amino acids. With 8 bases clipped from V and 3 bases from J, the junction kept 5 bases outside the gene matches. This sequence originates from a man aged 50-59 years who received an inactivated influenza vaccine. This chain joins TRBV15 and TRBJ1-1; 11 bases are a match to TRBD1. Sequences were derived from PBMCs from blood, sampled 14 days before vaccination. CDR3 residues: CATRLGQGDTEAFF. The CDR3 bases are TGTGCCACCCGCCTGGGACAGGGGGACACTGAAGCTTTCTTT.